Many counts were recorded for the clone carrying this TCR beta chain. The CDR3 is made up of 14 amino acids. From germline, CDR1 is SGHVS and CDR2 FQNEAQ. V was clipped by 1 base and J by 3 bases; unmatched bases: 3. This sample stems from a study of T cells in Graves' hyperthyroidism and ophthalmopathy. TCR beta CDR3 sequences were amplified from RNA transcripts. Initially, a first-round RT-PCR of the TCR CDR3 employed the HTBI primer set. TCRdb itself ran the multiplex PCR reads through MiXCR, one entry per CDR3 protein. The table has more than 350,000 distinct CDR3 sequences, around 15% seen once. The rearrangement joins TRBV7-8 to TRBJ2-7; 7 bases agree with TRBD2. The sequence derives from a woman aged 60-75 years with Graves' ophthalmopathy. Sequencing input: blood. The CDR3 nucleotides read TGTGCCAGCAGCTTAGGGGTAGCGGGCTACGAGCAGTACTTC. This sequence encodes CASSLGVAGYEQYF.